This record covers a single T cell receptor beta chain. The V gene's germline CDR1 is SGHDT and CDR2 YYEEEE. V was trimmed by 4 bases and J by 0 bases, leaving 11 bases between them. This CDR3 is built from 16 residues. This record belongs to a study of PD-1 and CTLA-4 blockade in melanoma. The protocol was immunoSEQ multiplex PCR, while the TCRdb copy is restricted to in-frame clones and leaves out a portion. The sample holds about 16,000 clones; approximately 70% are singletons and the top ten take 13% to 15%. The sample was CD8+ T cells from peripheral blood, taken from a patient given anti-PD-1 treatment. The V gene is TRBV5-6, the J gene TRBJ2-6, with a tentative D call TRBD1 (6 bases). This sequence was found in a human donor with melanoma. The CDR3 coding sequence is TGTGCCAGCAGCCGGTGGGACACCTCTGGGGCCAACGTCCTGACTTTC. It encodes CASSRWDTSGANVLTF.